The clone carrying this T cell receptor beta chain was recorded many times. What it binds is unknown. The V end was cut by 3 bases, the J end by 3 bases, with 13 bases between. This CDR3 has 14 amino acids. The V gene's germline CDR1 is SGDLS and CDR2 YYNGEE. As part of library construction, unique molecular identifiers were attached to individual cDNA molecules. TCRdb reprocessed the 5' RACE reads via MiXCR and lists one record per CDR3 protein. Altogether tens of thousands of distinct CDR3 sequences are present, over 8.5% being singletons, with the ten largest covering about an eighth. This sample was included in a study of early T cells in non-severe SARS-CoV-2 infection. Study findings and constraints: Comparison of clonotypes with VDJdb favored anti-spike CD8 responses while missing private and CD4 specificities.

The V and J genes are TRBV9 and TRBJ2-7; D is possibly TRBD1 (5 bases). This clonotype was sampled from an adult who was a healthcare worker with PCR-confirmed SARS-CoV-2 infection or an uninfected control (not recorded which). The sequenced sample was whole blood. The CDR3 DNA reads TGTGCCAGCAGCGCTCAGGGCATCGGCTACGAGCAGTACTTC. Translating it yields CASSAQGIGYEQYF.